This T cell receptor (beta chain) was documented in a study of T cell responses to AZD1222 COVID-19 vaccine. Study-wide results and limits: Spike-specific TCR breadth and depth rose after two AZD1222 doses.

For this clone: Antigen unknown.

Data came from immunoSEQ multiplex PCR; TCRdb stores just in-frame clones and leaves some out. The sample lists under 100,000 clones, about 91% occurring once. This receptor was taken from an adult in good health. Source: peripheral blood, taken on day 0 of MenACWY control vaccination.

The CDR3 loop reads CSVISYTEAFF. DNA for the CDR3: TGCAGCGTTATCTCGTACACTGAAGCTTTCTTT. The V and J genes are TRBV29-1 and TRBJ1-1, with D unresolved. Germline CDR1 SQVTM, CDR2 ANQGSEA. This CDR3 is built from 11 residues. Deletions cut 5 bases from V and 3 bases from J, with 7 bases between.